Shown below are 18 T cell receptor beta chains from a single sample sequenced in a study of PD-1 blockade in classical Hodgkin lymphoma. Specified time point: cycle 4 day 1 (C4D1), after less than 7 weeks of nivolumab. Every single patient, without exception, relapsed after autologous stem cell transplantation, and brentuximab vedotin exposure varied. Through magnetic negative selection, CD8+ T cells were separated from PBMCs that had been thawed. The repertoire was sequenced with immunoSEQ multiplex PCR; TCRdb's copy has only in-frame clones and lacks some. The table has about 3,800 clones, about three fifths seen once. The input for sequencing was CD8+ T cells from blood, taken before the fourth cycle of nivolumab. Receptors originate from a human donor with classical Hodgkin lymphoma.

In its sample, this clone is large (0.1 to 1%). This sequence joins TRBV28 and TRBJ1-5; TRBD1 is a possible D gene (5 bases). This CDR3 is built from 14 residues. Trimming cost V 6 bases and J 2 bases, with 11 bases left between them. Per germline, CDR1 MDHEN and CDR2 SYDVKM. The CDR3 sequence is CASSRGFGNQPQHF. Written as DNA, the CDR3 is TGTGCCAGCAGCCGGGGGTTCGGCAATCAGCCCCAGCATTTT. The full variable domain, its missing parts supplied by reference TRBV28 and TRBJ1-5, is DVKVTQSSRYLVKRTGEKVFLECVQDMDHENMFWYRQDPGLGLRLIYFSYDVKMKEKGDIPEGYSVSREKKERFSLILESASTNQTSMYLCASSRGFGNQPQHFGDGTRLSIL.

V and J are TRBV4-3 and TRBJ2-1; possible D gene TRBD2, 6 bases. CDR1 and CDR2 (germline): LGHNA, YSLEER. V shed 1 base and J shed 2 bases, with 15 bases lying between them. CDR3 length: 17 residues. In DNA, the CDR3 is TGCGCCAGCAGCCAAGGGAGGGTTGTTTCCACCTACAATGAGCAGTTCTTC. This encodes CASSQGRVVSTYNEQFF.

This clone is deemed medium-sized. CDR3 amino acids: CASRGQHSSNQPQHF. CDR3 nucleotide sequence: TGCGCCAGCAGAGGACAGCATTCTAGCAATCAGCCCCAGCATTTT. V usage is TRBV4-3 and J usage is TRBJ1-5; possible D gene TRBD1, 6 bases. The CDR3 consists of 15 residues. Germline values: CDR1 LGHNA, CDR2 YSLEER. The V end lost 6 bases, the J end lost 0 bases, and 12 bases lay between the germline ends.

The CDR3 nucleotides read TGTGCCAGCAGCTTTCCGGGACTAGCAACTGGGGAGCTGTTTTTT. Translating it yields CASSFPGLATGELFF. The V gene is TRBV7-6, the J gene TRBJ2-2; 9 positions agree with TRBD2. The V gene end was trimmed by 3 bases and the J gene end by 8 bases; junction bases not matched to a gene: 7. Germline loops: CDR1 SGHVS, CDR2 FNYEAQ. This CDR3 has 15 residues.

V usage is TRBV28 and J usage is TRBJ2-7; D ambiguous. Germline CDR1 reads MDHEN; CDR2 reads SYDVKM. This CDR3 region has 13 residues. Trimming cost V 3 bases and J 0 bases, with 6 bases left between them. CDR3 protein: CASSFRSSYEQYF. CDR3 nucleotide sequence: TGTGCCAGCAGTTTCAGGAGCTCCTACGAGCAGTACTTC.

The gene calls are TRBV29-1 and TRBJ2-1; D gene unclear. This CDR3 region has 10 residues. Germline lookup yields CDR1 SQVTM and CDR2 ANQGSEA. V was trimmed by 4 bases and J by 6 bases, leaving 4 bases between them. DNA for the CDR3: TGCAGCGTTGCCGGCAATGAGCAGTTCTTC. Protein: CSVAGNEQFF.

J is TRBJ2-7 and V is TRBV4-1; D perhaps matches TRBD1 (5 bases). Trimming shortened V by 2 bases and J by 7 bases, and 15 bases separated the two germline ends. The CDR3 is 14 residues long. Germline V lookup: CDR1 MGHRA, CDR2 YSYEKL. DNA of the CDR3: TGCGCCAGCAGCCAATTTCAGGGTAGGGTTGAGCAGTACTTC. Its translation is CASSQFQGRVEQYF.

The CDR3 DNA reads as TGTGCCAGCAGGGCCGTCTCTGGGGAGCTGTTTTTT. Translating gives CASRAVSGELFF. This chain links TRBV6-5 with TRBJ2-2; D is uncertain. V was trimmed by 6 bases and J by 8 bases, leaving 10 bases between them. CDR3 size: 12 residues. Germline CDR1 reads MNHEY; CDR2 reads SVGAGI.

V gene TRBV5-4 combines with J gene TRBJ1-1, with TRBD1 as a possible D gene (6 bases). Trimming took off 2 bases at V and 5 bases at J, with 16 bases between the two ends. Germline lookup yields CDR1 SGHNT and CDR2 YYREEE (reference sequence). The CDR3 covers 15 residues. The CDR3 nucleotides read TGTGCCAGCAGCTTCGGCACAGGGCTGGGGACTGAAGCTTTCTTT. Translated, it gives CASSFGTGLGTEAFF.

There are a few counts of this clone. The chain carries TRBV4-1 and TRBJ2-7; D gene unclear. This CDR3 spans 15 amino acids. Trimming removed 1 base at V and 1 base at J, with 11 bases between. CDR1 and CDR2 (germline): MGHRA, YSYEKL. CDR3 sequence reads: CASSQALQESYEQYF. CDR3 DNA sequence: TGCGCCAGCAGCCAAGCTCTCCAGGAGTCCTACGAGCAGTACTTC.

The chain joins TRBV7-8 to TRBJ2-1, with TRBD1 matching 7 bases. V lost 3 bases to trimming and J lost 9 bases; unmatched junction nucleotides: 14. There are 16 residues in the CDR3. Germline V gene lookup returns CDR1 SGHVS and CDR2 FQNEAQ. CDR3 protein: CASSLDSGQIGSEQFF. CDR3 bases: TGTGCCAGCAGCTTGGACTCGGGACAGATAGGGAGTGAGCAGTTCTTC.

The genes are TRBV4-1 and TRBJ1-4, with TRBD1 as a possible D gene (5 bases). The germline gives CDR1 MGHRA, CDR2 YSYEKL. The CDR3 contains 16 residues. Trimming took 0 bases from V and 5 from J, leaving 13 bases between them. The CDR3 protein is CASSQDLRAVNEKLFF. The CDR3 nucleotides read TGCGCCAGCAGCCAAGATCTCAGGGCGGTCAATGAAAAACTGTTTTTT.

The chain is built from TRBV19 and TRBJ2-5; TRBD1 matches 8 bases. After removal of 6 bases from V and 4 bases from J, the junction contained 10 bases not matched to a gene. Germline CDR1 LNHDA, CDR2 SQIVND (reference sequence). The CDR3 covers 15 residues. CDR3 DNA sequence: TGTGCCAGTAGCCCAGGGACAGGCCTTAGAGAGACCCAGTACTTC. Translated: CASSPGTGLRETQYF.

Written as DNA, the CDR3 is TGTGCCAGCAGCTCGCCAGGGTGGAACACTGAAGCTTTCTTT. Translated: CASSSPGWNTEAFF. The rearrangement joins TRBV5-6 to TRBJ1-1; the D gene is possibly TRBD1 (5 bases). Germline CDR1 reads SGHDT; CDR2 reads YYEEEE. This CDR3 has 14 amino acids. Trimming pared 3 bases from V and 1 base from J, leaving 10 bases between. The full variable domain, its missing parts supplied by reference TRBV5-6 and TRBJ1-1, is DAGVTQSPTHLIKTRGQQVTLRCSPKSGHDTVSWYQQALGQGPQFIFQYYEEEERQRGNFPDRFSGHQFPNYSSELNVNALLLGDSALYLCASSSPGWNTEAFFGQGTRLTVV.

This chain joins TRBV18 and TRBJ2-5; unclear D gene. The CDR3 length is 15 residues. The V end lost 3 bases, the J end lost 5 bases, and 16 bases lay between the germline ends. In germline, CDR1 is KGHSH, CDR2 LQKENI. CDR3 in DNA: TGTGCCAGCTCACCGAGATCCTCGCTATGGGAGACCCAGTACTTC. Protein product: CASSPRSSLWETQYF.

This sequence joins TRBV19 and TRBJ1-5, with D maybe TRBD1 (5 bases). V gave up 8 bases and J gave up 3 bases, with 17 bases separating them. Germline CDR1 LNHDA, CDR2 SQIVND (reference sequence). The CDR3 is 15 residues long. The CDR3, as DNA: TGTGCCAGTGCCCCAATACCAGGGTTCAATCAGCCCCAGCATTTT. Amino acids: CASAPIPGFNQPQHF. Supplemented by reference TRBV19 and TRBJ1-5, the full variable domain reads DGGITQSPKYLFRKEGQNVTLSCEQNLNHDAMYWYRQDPGQGLRLIYYSQIVNDFQKGDIAEGYSVSREKKESFPLTVTSAQKNPTAFYLCASAPIPGFNQPQHFGDGTRLSIL.

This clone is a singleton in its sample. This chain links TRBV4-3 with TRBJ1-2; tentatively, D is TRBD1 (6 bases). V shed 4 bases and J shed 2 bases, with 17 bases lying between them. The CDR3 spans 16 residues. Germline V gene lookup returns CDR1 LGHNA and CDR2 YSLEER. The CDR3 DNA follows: TGCGCCAGCAGCCGAGCAAACGGGGACACCAACTATGGCTACACCTTC. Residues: CASSRANGDTNYGYTF.

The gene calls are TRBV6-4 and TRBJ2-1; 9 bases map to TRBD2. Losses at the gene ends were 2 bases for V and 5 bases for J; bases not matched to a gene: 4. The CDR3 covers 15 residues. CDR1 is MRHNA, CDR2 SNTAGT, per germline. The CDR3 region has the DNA TGTGCCAGCAGTGACACAGCGGGGGGCCACAATGAGCAGTTCTTC. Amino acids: CASSDTAGGHNEQFF.